These T cell receptor beta chains were read from a single sample in a study of blood T cell repertoires in COVID-19. Clones were sequenced by immunoSEQ multiplex PCR, and TCRdb holds only the in-frame ones, with some missing. This table has about 170,000 clones, 88% appearing once. The sequenced sample consisted of peripheral blood. The receptors were sampled from a man in his fifties who had recovered from COVID-19. Each CDR3 is given with its conserved first and last residue. The order of the fields is J gene, V gene, clone size, D gene, CDR3 protein, CDR3 DNA. D genes are given only for firm matches. The listing skips clone size in some rows; elsewhere it reads once, few, many or a size class.

>TRBJ2-3|TRBV7-2|-|TRBD2
CASSLGLAGSSTDTQYF
TGTGCCAGCAGTCTGGGACTAGCGGGATCTAGCACAGATACGCAGTATTTT
>TRBJ2-7|TRBV27|-|-
CASSWERRRSDEQYF
TGTGCCAGCAGTTGGGAGCGGAGGAGGTCCGACGAGCAGTACTTC
>TRBJ1-1|TRBV11-1|-|TRBD1
CASTPLGTANTEAFF
TGTGCCAGCACACCCCTGGGGACAGCGAACACTGAAGCTTTCTTT
>TRBJ2-7|TRBV27|-|-
CASSFGGSDYEQYF
TGTGCCAGCAGTTTCGGGGGATCGGACTACGAGCAGTACTTC
>TRBJ1-6|TRBV2|-|-
CASSPGTLGNSPLHF
TGTGCCAGCAGTCCCGGGACTTTGGGGAATTCACCCCTCCACTTT
>TRBJ1-4|TRBV6-2/TRBV6-3|few|TRBD1
CASSYPGQVDEKLFF
TGTGCCAGCAGTTACCCGGGACAGGTCGATGAAAAACTGTTTTTT
>TRBJ1-2|TRBV14|-|-
CASSQVTRGSSLGYGYTF
TGTGCCAGCAGCCAAGTAACCAGGGGAAGTTCGTTGGGCTATGGCTACACCTTC
>TRBJ2-1|TRBV3-1/TRBV3-2|-|-
CASSQGSGIYPEQFF
TGTGCCAGCAGCCAAGGGAGTGGTATATATCCGGAGCAGTTCTTC
>TRBJ1-3|TRBV5-1|-|-
CASSLGGTPSGNTIYF
TGCGCCAGCAGCTTGGGCGGAACCCCCTCTGGAAACACCATATATTTT
>TRBJ2-7|TRBV4-3|-|TRBD2
CASSQDRLAGGPDEQYF
TGCGCCAGCAGCCAAGACAGACTAGCGGGGGGGCCGGACGAGCAGTACTTC
>TRBJ2-7|TRBV19|-|-
CASSISVGGSYEQYF
TGTGCCAGTAGTATCTCGGTCGGGGGCTCCTACGAGCAGTACTTC
>TRBJ1-2|TRBV7-9|-|TRBD1
CASSLDRGRDYGYTF
TGTGCCAGCAGCTTGGACAGGGGGCGAGACTATGGCTACACCTTC
>TRBJ1-1|TRBV5-1|-|-
CASSLQGMNTEAFF
TGCGCCAGCAGCTTGCAGGGTATGAACACTGAAGCTTTCTTT
>TRBJ1-1|TRBV4-3|few|-
CASSQTYRVGVNTEAFF
TGCGCCAGCAGTCAGACATATAGGGTGGGAGTGAACACTGAAGCTTTCTTT
>TRBJ1-2|TRBV7-9|-|-
CASSLGGSSGYTF
TGTGCCAGCAGCTTAGGAGGGTCTTCTGGCTACACCTTC
>TRBJ2-7|TRBV5-1|-|TRBD2
CASSMTSGTFYEQYF
TGCGCCAGCAGCATGACTAGCGGGACTTTCTACGAGCAGTACTTC
>TRBJ2-5|TRBV10-2|-|-
CASGGTSSVETQYF
TGCGCCAGCGGAGGTACTAGCTCCGTGGAGACCCAGTACTTC
>TRBJ1-5|TRBV5-5|-|-
CASSLEIGVGQPQHF
TGTGCCAGCAGCTTGGAAATCGGGGTCGGGCAGCCCCAGCATTTT
>TRBJ1-2|TRBV28|-|-
CASSLDRRLLRYGYTF
TGTGCCAGCAGTTTAGACAGGCGTCTTCTCCGCTATGGCTACACCTTC
>TRBJ1-6|TRBV28|-|TRBD1
CASSQQGAKNSPLHF
TGTGCCAGCAGTCAACAGGGGGCGAAGAATTCACCCCTCCACTTT
>TRBJ2-1|TRBV2|-|TRBD2
CASRQFAGEDNEQFF
TGTGCCAGCAGACAGTTCGCGGGGGAAGACAATGAGCAGTTCTTC
>TRBJ1-2|TRBV19|-|-
CASREDYGYTF
TGTGCCAGTAGGGAGGATTATGGCTACACCTTC